This TCR beta chain derives from a study of blood T cell repertoires in COVID-19. Clones were read by immunoSEQ multiplex PCR, and TCRdb kept only the in-frame ones, dropping some. Altogether about 200,000 clones are present, around 84% being singletons, with the ten largest covering roughly 20%. CDR3 length equals 19 residues. Looked up from germline, CDR1 is MDHEN and CDR2 is SYDVKM. The V and J ends lost 5 bases and 1 base, in that order; junction bases with no gene match: 11. This chain links TRBV28 with TRBJ2-5; 15 positions agree with TRBD2. The sequence was obtained from a human donor in a cohort sampled during active COVID-19. The sequenced sample was peripheral blood. This CDR3 reads CASSTPGLAGGSPQETQYF. The CDR3, as DNA: TGTGCCAGCAGTACACCGGGACTAGCGGGAGGTTCCCCCCAAGAGACCCAGTACTTC. Based on the CDR3 plus reference TRBV28 and TRBJ2-5, the full variable domain is DVKVTQSSRYLVKRTGEKVFLECVQDMDHENMFWYRQDPGLGLRLIYFSYDVKMKEKGDIPEGYSVSREKKERFSLILESASTNQTSMYLCASSTPGLAGGSPQETQYFGPGTRLLVL.